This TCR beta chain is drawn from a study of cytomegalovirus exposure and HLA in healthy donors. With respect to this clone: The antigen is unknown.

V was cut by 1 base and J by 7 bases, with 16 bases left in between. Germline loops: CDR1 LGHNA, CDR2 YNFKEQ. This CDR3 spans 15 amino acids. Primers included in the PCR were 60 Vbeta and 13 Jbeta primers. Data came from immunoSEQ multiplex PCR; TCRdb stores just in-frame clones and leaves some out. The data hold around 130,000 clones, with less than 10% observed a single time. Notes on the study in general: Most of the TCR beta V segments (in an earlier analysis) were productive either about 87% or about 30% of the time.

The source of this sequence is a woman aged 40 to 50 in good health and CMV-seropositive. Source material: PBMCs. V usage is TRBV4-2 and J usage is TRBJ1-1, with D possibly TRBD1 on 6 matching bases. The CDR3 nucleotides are TGTGCCAGCAGCCAAGGTGGCCGGGACAAACATGAAGCTTTCTTT. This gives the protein CASSQGGRDKHEAFF.